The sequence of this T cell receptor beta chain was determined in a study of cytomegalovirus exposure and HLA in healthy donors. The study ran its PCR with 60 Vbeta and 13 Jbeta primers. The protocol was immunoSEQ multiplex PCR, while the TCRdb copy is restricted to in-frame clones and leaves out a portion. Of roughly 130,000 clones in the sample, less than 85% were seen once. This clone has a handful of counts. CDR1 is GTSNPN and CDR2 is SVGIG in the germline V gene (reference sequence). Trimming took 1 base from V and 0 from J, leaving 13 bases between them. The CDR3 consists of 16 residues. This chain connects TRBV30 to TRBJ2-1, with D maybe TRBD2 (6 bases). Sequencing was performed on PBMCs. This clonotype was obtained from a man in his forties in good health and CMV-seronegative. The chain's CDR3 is CAWSETGLPSYNEQFF. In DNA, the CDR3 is TGTGCCTGGAGTGAAACGGGACTCCCCTCCTACAATGAGCAGTTCTTC.